What follows are 11 T cell receptor beta chains derived from one specimen sequenced in a study of neurological immune-mediated disorders. TCRdb analysed the 5' RACE reads with MiXCR anew, one entry per CDR3 protein. In the table there are tens of thousands of distinct CDR3 sequences, 3.5% of which are singletons. Specimen: PBMCs. Source of these receptors: a woman in her forties or fifties with multiple sclerosis.

Comment on this clonotype: A clone one base away is much larger, so this may be a read error. The rearrangement joins TRBV28 to TRBJ1-5; TRBD1 might be the D (5 bases). The germline V and J ends were trimmed by 6 bases and 8 bases, with 23 bases remaining between them. The CDR3 loop spans 16 amino acids. Germline V gene sequence: CDR1 MDHEN, CDR2 SYDVKM. The CDR3 bases are TGTGCCAGCAGCAATCGGGTGGGACGATTTTCGGAGCCCCAGCATTTT. It encodes CASSNRVGRFSEPQHF.

This clonotype showed up many times. The J gene is TRBJ2-3, the V gene TRBV7-2; 10 bases line up with TRBD2. This CDR3 contains 17 residues. Germline lookup yields CDR1 SGHTA and CDR2 FQGNSA. V shed 5 bases, J shed 2 bases, and the junction held 10 bases outside the gene matches. This CDR3 is CASSLAPTSGATDTQYF. The CDR3 DNA reads TGTGCCAGCAGCCTCGCCCCTACTAGCGGGGCCACAGATACGCAGTATTTT.

This clonotype was detected ten times or more. The chain carries TRBV5-1 and TRBJ1-1, with D uncertain. The CDR3 totals 14 residues. Trimming took 1 base from V and 2 from J, leaving 9 bases between them. Germline V gives CDR1 SGHRS, CDR2 YFSETQ. The CDR3 protein is CASSLRRINTEAFF. Written as DNA, the CDR3 is TGCGCCAGCAGCTTGCGGAGAATCAACACTGAAGCTTTCTTT.

This clonotype has ten or more counts. This chain uses TRBV5-1 with TRBJ2-7; D possibly uses TRBD1 or TRBD2 (5 bases each). Germline CDR1 SGHRS, CDR2 YFSETQ. This CDR3 has 14 amino acids. Trimming removed 4 bases at V and 7 bases at J, with 18 bases between. The CDR3 nucleotides are TGCGCCAGCAGCCCTCAGGCCGTCGAGGGGGAGCAGTACTTC. It yields the protein CASSPQAVEGEQYF.

This clonotype was seen more than once but under ten times. V gene TRBV5-1 combines with J gene TRBJ2-3, with 7 bases fitting TRBD2. This CDR3 has 18 residues. Germline V gene data show CDR1 as SGHRS and CDR2 as YFSETQ. Trimming took 4 bases from V and 4 from J; bases not matched to a gene: 18. This CDR3 reads CASSPEVLGGGGADTQYF. In DNA, the CDR3 is TGCGCCAGCAGCCCAGAGGTCCTTGGCGGGGGAGGTGCAGATACGCAGTATTTT.

This clonotype showed up many times. A junction boundary mismatches the germline segment, possibly from a read error. This chain uses TRBV7-9 with TRBJ1-5; TRBD1 matches at 7 bases. CDR3 length: 14 residues. Germline values: CDR1 SEHNR, CDR2 FQNEAQ (reference sequence). Written as DNA, the CDR3 is TGTGCCAGCAGCTCAGGGGGGTTTGGTAAGACCCAGAATTTT. Protein product: CASSSGGFGKTQNF.

This clonotype was counted between two and nine times. The V call is TRBV6-5, the J call TRBJ2-1; 10 bases align to TRBD2. CDR3 length equals 17 residues. In germline, CDR1 is MNHEY, CDR2 SVGAGI. Trimming removed 6 bases from V and 4 bases from J; junction bases left unmatched: 12. The CDR3 reads CASRRQAQGLAYNEQFF. Written as DNA, the CDR3 is TGTGCCAGCAGGCGACAAGCGCAGGGACTAGCGTACAATGAGCAGTTCTTC.

This clonotype was recorded many times. The chain uses TRBV24-1 and TRBJ1-1, with D unclear. Trimming removed 5 bases at V and 6 bases at J, with 12 bases between. This CDR3 is 13 amino acids long. Germline values: CDR1 KGHDR, CDR2 SFDVKD. The CDR3 loop is CATSGPQQSEAFF. DNA for the CDR3: TGTGCCACCAGTGGACCACAACAGTCTGAAGCTTTCTTT.

This clonotype has ten or more counts. The chain is built from TRBV7-2 and TRBJ2-3; D unclear. The germline V and J ends were trimmed by 5 bases and 0 bases, with 6 bases remaining between them. This CDR3 region has 13 residues. Per germline, CDR1 SGHTA and CDR2 FQGNSA. In nucleotides, the CDR3 is TGTGCCAGCAGCCCATACAGCACAGATACGCAGTATTTT. Its protein product is CASSPYSTDTQYF.

This clonotype was counted at least ten times. V usage is TRBV15 and J usage is TRBJ1-5; D might be TRBD1 (5 bases). Germline V gene data show CDR1 as LNHNV and CDR2 as YYDKDF (reference sequence). The V end lost 0 bases, the J end lost 15 bases, and 15 bases lay between the germline ends. The CDR3 is 13 residues long. The CDR3 DNA follows: TGTGCCACCAGCAGAGATGTGGGACCGACGTGGCATTTT. Translation gives CATSRDVGPTWHF.

In this sample, this clonotype turned up many times. This sequence joins TRBV7-2 and TRBJ2-1, with 8 bases identical to TRBD1. The germline V gene encodes CDR1 SGHTA and CDR2 FQGNSA. The CDR3 loop spans 12 amino acids. With 5 bases clipped from V and 12 bases from J, the junction kept 6 bases outside the gene matches. The CDR3 protein is CASSRDRGGQFF. The CDR3 DNA reads TGTGCCAGCAGCCGCGACAGGGGAGGGCAGTTCTTC.